Following are 17 T cell receptor beta chains from one sample sequenced in a study of CD4 T cells in relation to SARS-CoV-2 and coronaviruses. The antigens for these receptors are not known. CD4+ T cells from unexposed donors were obtained before the COVID-19 pandemic (2011-2018). Isolation of CD4+ T cells took place after about 10 days in culture. The assay was immunoSEQ multiplex PCR, and TCRdb's table has in-frame clones only and misses some. The sample has roughly 26,000 clones, roughly 71% seen once. The sample was CD4+ T cells from PBMCs, cultured in vitro. Source of these receptors: a human donor in good health.

The V call is TRBV13, the J call TRBJ2-7, with 8 bases identical to TRBD1. The CDR3 length is 14 residues. CDR1 is PRHDT and CDR2 is FYEKMQ in the germline V gene (reference sequence). Trimming removed 2 bases from V and 7 bases from J; junction bases left unmatched: 7. The CDR3 protein is CASSLRQGSGEQYF. The CDR3 DNA reads TGTGCCAGCAGCTTACGACAGGGGTCGGGGGAGCAGTACTTC.

The chain recombines TRBV29-1 with TRBJ1-3; D unresolved. CDR1 is SQVTM, CDR2 ANQGSEA, per germline. Trimming removed 3 bases from V and 0 bases from J, with 6 bases in between. The CDR3 is 13 amino acids. CDR3 coding DNA: TGCAGCGTTGACGACACCTCTGGAAACACCATATATTTT. Protein product: CSVDDTSGNTIYF.

V gene TRBV24-1 combines with J gene TRBJ1-5, with TRBD1 matching 7 bases. From germline, CDR1 is KGHDR and CDR2 SFDVKD. Trimming at V came to 7 bases and at J to 4 bases, leaving 12 bases not matched to a gene. The CDR3 runs to 16 residues. The CDR3 spells CATSVEGAPRNQPQHF. The CDR3 DNA reads TGTGCCACCAGCGTGGAGGGGGCGCCTCGGAATCAGCCCCAGCATTTT.

This chain's CDR3 is CASSTGGVSTDTQYF. In DNA form, the CDR3 reads TGTGCCAGCAGCACCGGCGGAGTCAGCACAGATACGCAGTATTTT. V usage is TRBV7-3 and J usage is TRBJ2-3; D call uncertain. The germline V and J ends were trimmed by 5 bases and 0 bases, with 12 bases remaining between them. The germline CDR1 and CDR2 sequences are SGHTA and FQGTGA. The CDR3 covers 15 residues.

Here the CDR3 DNA reads TGTGCCATCAGTGTGTCGGACAGGGAGAAAACAGATACGCAGTATTTT. Translating it yields CAISVSDREKTDTQYF. The chain has TRBV10-3 and TRBJ2-3; 8 nucleotides align to TRBD1. Losses at the gene ends were 4 bases for V and 3 bases for J; bases not matched to a gene: 9. Germline loops: CDR1 ENHRY, CDR2 SYGVKD. The CDR3 length is 16 residues.

The chain employs TRBV12-3 or TRBV12-4 and TRBJ1-2; D is undetermined. V dropped 6 bases and J dropped 6 bases, with 14 bases sitting between them. This CDR3 contains 13 residues. The CDR3 reads CASSRQWVDGYTF. The CDR3 DNA reads TGTGCCAGCAGCCGACAATGGGTGGATGGCTACACCTTC.

V is TRBV10-3 and J is TRBJ1-3, with 8 bases identical to TRBD1. The trim removed 10 bases at V and 3 bases at J, leaving 8 bases unmatched. There are 14 residues in the CDR3. The germline gives CDR1 ENHRY, CDR2 SYGVKD. The CDR3 protein is CATEDRVGGNTIYF. Here the CDR3 DNA reads TGTGCCACAGAGGACAGGGTTGGTGGAAACACCATATATTTT.

The rearrangement uses TRBV12-5 and TRBJ1-2; D not resolved. V lost 4 bases to trimming and J lost 10 bases, with 16 bases between them. The CDR3 extends over 13 amino acids. Germline V CDR1 and CDR2: LGHNT, FRNRAP. The CDR3 DNA reads as TGTGCTAGTGGTTCCGCCATGCGTCGAGACTACACCTTC. Its protein is CASGSAMRRDYTF.

This clone occurred once. The chain combines TRBV5-4 with TRBJ1-1; perhaps TRBD1 as D (5 bases). CDR3 length equals 15 residues. V shed 3 bases and J shed 1 base, with 13 bases lying between them. Germline assignment: CDR1 SGHNT and CDR2 YYREEE (reference sequence). CDR3: CASSSRRDGNTEAFF. DNA for the CDR3: TGTGCCAGCAGCTCCCGTCGGGACGGGAACACTGAAGCTTTCTTT.

This clone was observed a few times. V usage is TRBV19 and J usage is TRBJ1-1; no definite D call. This CDR3 has 13 residues. V was pared by 4 bases and J by 3 bases, with 9 bases between. Germline lookup yields CDR1 LNHDA and CDR2 SQIVND (reference sequence). This CDR3 is CASSRPPYTEAFF. As DNA, the CDR3 is TGTGCCAGTAGTAGGCCCCCCTACACTGAAGCTTTCTTT.

V and J are TRBV5-1 and TRBJ2-7; D possibly corresponds to TRBD1 (5 bases). The V gene's germline CDR1 is SGHRS and CDR2 YFSETQ. V was shortened by 4 bases and J by 2 bases, with 10 bases between the two germline ends. The CDR3 runs to 13 residues. The CDR3: CASSPDTTYEQYF. The CDR3 nucleotides are TGCGCCAGCAGCCCGGACACCACCTACGAGCAGTACTTC.

The chain couples TRBV23-1 to TRBJ2-5, with 9 bases fitting TRBD1. TRBV23-1 is given ORF status, its function remaining uncertain. The CDR3 length is 14 residues. The ends lost 5 bases at V and 5 bases at J; junction bases unmatched: 6. The CDR3 region has the DNA TGCGCCAGCAGTAACAGGGGGCGTCAGGAGACCCAGTACTTC. Residues: CASSNRGRQETQYF.

This chain connects TRBV7-2 to TRBJ2-7; the D call may be TRBD1 or TRBD2 (5 bases each). Germline values: CDR1 SGHTA, CDR2 FQGNSA. Trimming shortened V by 2 bases and J by 3 bases, and 20 bases separated the two germline ends. CDR3 length: 17 residues. DNA for the CDR3: TGTGCCAGCAGCTTAAGGGGACGTGGCCTTAAGTACTACGAGCAGTACTTC. Translated, it gives CASSLRGRGLKYYEQYF.

This chain links TRBV19 with TRBJ2-5, with a weak D call TRBD1 (6 bases). The germline gives CDR1 LNHDA, CDR2 SQIVND (reference sequence). The CDR3 covers 15 residues. V shed 3 bases and J shed 1 base, with 12 bases lying between them. Here the CDR3 reads CASSMGAAIQETQYF. The CDR3 DNA reads TGTGCCAGTAGTATGGGGGCAGCGATCCAAGAGACCCAGTACTTC.

V and J are TRBV11-3 and TRBJ1-1, with no clear D. V was trimmed by 3 bases and J by 11 bases, leaving 13 bases between them. The CDR3 has 12 amino acids. The V gene's germline CDR1 is SGHNT and CDR2 YENEEA. This CDR3 reads CASSFGEGLAFF. DNA of the CDR3: TGTGCCAGCAGCTTCGGCGAAGGTTTGGCTTTCTTT.

The rearrangement uses TRBV4-3 and TRBJ2-7; D not resolved. Germline loops: CDR1 LGHNA, CDR2 YSLEER. This CDR3 contains 14 residues. V lost 0 bases and J lost 9, with 15 bases in between. CDR3 coding DNA: TGCGCCAGCAGCCAAGATCAAGGATCCCCCGGGCAGTACTTC. As protein: CASSQDQGSPGQYF.

The count of this clone is one. The V call is TRBV30, the J call TRBJ2-3, with 7 bases identical to TRBD2. The CDR3 totals 12 residues. The V segment lost 1 base and the J segment 6 bases; nucleotides outside the gene matches: 1. Looked up from germline, CDR1 is GTSNPN and CDR2 is SVGIG (reference sequence). The CDR3 sequence is CAWSGGGDTQYF. The CDR3, as DNA: TGTGCCTGGAGTGGGGGAGGGGATACGCAGTATTTT.